This T cell receptor beta chain was identified in a study of shared clonotypes between healthy human individuals (TCRdb year 2020). The study in broad terms: The cohort comprised a couple of women and a few men aged 18 to 49 years. For each donor, CD4 naive and CD4 memory were each given three plates, CD8 naive was given two plates, and CD8 memory was given one plate. Libraries were prepared and TCR repertoires were sequenced by different laboratories using diverse techniques, in order to increase sequencing depth and limit assay-specific biases. The study deeply sequenced blood TCR repertoires of five healthy adults to estimate repertoire size and the extent of clonotype sharing between individuals. Leukapheresis yielded between about 0.8 and 8.9 billion PBMCs per donor. The paper's findings and limits, for the study overall: Rarefaction of sorted-subset datasets indicated incomplete sequencing despite the large sequencing depth. The small number of donors limited the genetic and exposure-history diversity represented. Pairwise subsampling indicated that sequencing depth was expected to affect the degree of clonotype sharing among donors. Clonotypes shared by all four sorted-subset donors showed higher generation probabilities than non-shared clonotypes. Sharing across several donors was observed for about 5% of naive CD4, 3% to 4% of naive CD8, roughly 2.4% of memory CD4, and about 0.4% of memory CD8 clonotypes. Naive subsets generally had larger estimated clonotype richness than memory subsets. Sampling was restricted to blood, and TCR repertoires in tissue are likely to differ from TCR repertoires in blood.

TCR CDR3 regions were amplified from genomic DNA by multiplex PCR using the deep immunoSEQ assay. Genomic DNA extracted from each cell subset was distributed evenly over all wells of several immunoSEQ 96-well plates, and each plate served as one replicate. For sorted subsets, approximately 0.2 ug of genomic DNA, equivalent to some 33,000 T cell genomes, went into each replicate PCR. The purified libraries were quantified using a Qubit 3.0 fluorometer, sized with a Bioanalyzer 2100, and then quantified again using the KAPA Library Quantification kit. A separate single-read 150-cycle Illumina NextSeq 550 flow cell was used to sequence each immunoSEQ 96-well plate. In the authors' own workflow: Because the immunoSEQ output held only junctional sequences and lacked quality scores, the filtering could not match the filtering applied to full-length reads. Sequences were annotated with PyIR, a Python wrapper for IgBLAST v1.9, and V/J genes and CDR3 were assigned using IMGT germline references. Reads with weak V/J assignments (E-value above 1e-6), missing CDR3, stop codons, out-of-frame junctions, or ambiguous translated residues were removed. V3J clonotypes were defined as sequences sharing the same inferred V gene, J gene, and CDR3 amino acid sequence. Percentage overlap between repertoires was calculated by dividing the number of shared unique clonotypes by the size of the smaller repertoire. Repertoire richness was assessed with RTK rarefaction, the Chao1 estimator, and Recon v2.1 estimates of unobserved clonotypes. Generation probabilities were computed with OLGA for all TCRbeta clonotypes obtained by the gDNA method from four donors. TCRdb obtained this table from immuneACCESS and retained in-frame rearrangements with V and J assigned. These tables miss some clones; where compared with another copy, unresolved V genes account for less than half of the shortfall, and the remainder is unexplained. V, J and clone size are taken as reported in that table, and D and trimming were inferred from the DNA itself. Across this sample there are roughly 2,000,000 clones, with just under 95% seen only once. The leading ten clones occupy more than 1.5% of the sample.

The CDR3 runs 16 residues from the cysteine to the phenylalanine. Only the CDR3 DNA is retained, 48 bases long and in frame from the first base. According to the germline V gene, CDR1 reads KGHSH and CDR2 reads LQKENI. Germline trimming amounts to 2 bases on V and 7 bases on J, with 8 as the count of junction bases outside the gene matches. CD8 naive samples consisted of CD45RO-negative cells that were positively selected for CCR7, yielding a CD45RA+CCR7+ population without TemRA cells. The donors were healthy, HIV-negative adults who had no recently reported acute infections or vaccinations. Every donor was a Caucasian adult residing in Nashville, Tennessee, USA. After blood collection by leukapheresis, PBMCs were isolated using Ficoll-Histopaque density gradient centrifugation and then cryopreserved in the vapor phase of liquid nitrogen. Analytical flow cytometry was used to check the purity and quantity of each magnetically sorted T cell population. Each sorted fraction had its genomic DNA isolated and then quantified by UV absorbance on a Nanodrop 2000c.

Remarks on this clone: No cognate antigen has been identified for it. No qualities accompany the bases; no much larger clone lies one base away.

Material: naive CD8+ T cells from PBMCs. In light of the paper, this sample's cell subset or site label describes: CD45RA+CCR7+. The chain is assembled from TRBV18 and TRBJ1-4, with 9 central nucleotides matching TRBD1. This receptor was taken from a man aged 18 to 30 in good health. Some clones in this sample may be carry-over from other donors' samples. The DNA sequence is TGTGCCAGCTCACCAGCCTCCGGGACAGGGCGTGAAAAACTGTTTTTT. Its protein is CASSPASGTGREKLFF.